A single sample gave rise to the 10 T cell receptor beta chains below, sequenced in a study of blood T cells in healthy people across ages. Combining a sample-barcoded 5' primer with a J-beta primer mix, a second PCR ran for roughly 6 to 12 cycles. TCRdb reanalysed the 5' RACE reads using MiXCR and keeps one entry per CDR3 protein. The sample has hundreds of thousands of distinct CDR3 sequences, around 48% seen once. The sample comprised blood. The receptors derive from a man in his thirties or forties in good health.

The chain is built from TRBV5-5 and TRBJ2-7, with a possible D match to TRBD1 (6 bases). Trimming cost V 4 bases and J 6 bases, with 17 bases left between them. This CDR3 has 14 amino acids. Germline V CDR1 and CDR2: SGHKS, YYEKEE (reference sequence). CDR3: CASSPRTAAGEQYF. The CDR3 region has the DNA TGTGCCAGCAGCCCTCGGACAGCCGCAGGCGAGCAGTACTTC.

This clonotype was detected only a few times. Here the CDR3 reads CASSRVGGETDTQYF. CDR3 DNA: TGCGCCAGCAGCCGGGTGGGGGGCGAGACAGATACGCAGTATTTT. This chain links TRBV5-1 with TRBJ2-3; D may be TRBD1 or TRBD2 (6 bases each). V shed 4 bases and J shed 3 bases, with 15 bases lying between them. The CDR3 totals 15 residues. Germline V gene lookup returns CDR1 SGHRS and CDR2 YFSETQ.

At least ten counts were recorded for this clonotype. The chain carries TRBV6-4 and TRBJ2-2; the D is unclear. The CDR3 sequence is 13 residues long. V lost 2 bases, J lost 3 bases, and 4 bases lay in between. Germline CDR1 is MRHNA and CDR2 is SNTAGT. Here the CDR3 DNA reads TGTGCCAGCAGTGACAGGGACACCGGGGAGCTGTTTTTT. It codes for CASSDRDTGELFF.

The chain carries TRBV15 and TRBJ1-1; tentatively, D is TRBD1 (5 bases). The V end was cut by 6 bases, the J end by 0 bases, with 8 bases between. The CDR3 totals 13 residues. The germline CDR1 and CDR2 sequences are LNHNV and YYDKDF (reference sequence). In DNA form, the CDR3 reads TGTGCCACCAGAAGACAGTTGAACACTGAAGCTTTCTTT. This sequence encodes CATRRQLNTEAFF. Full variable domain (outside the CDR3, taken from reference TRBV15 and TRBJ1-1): DAMVIQNPRYQVTQFGKPVTLSCSQTLNHNVMYWYQQKSSQAPKLLFHYYDKDFNNEADTPDNFQSRRPNTSFCFLDIRSPGLGDTAMYLCATRRQLNTEAFFGQGTRLTVV.

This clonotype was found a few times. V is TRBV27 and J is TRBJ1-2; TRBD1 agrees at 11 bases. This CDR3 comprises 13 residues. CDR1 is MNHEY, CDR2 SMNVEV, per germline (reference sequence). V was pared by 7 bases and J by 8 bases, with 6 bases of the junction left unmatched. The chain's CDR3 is CASTGQGARGYTF. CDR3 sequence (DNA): TGTGCCAGCACCGGACAGGGGGCCAGGGGCTACACCTTC.

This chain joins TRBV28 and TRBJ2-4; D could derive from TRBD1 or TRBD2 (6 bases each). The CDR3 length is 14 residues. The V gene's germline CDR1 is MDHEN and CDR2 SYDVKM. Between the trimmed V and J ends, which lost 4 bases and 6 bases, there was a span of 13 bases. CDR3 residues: CASSSGGGRNIQYF. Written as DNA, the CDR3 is TGTGCCAGCAGTTCCGGTGGGGGGCGAAACATTCAGTACTTC.

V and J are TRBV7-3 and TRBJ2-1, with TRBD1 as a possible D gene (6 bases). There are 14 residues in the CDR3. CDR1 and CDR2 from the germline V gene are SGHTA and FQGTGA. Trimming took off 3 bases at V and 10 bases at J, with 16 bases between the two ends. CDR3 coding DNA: TGTGCCAGCAGCTTCTTTGGGGGCGGCGAAGAGCAGTTCTTC. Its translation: CASSFFGGGEEQFF.

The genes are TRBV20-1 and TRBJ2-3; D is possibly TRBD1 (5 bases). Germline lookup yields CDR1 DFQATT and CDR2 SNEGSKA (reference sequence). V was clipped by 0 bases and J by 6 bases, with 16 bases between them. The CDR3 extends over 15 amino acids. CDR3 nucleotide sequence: TGCAGTGCTAGAGATCAGGGCCGCCTAAGCGATACGCAGTATTTT. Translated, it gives CSARDQGRLSDTQYF.

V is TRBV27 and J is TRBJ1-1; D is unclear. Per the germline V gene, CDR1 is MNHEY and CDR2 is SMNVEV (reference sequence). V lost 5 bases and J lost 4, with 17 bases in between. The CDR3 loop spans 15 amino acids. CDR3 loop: CASSAHILSGTEAFF. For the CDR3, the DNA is TGTGCCAGCAGTGCCCACATACTAAGCGGCACTGAAGCTTTCTTT.

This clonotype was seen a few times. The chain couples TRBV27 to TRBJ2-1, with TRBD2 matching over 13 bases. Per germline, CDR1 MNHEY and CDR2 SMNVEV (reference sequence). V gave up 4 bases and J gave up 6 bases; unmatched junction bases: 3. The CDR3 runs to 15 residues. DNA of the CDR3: TGTGCCAGCAGTTCAGGACTAGCGGGGGTCAATGAGCAGTTCTTC. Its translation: CASSSGLAGVNEQFF.